The 21 T cell receptor beta chains below were found in one sample sequenced in a study of control samples from healthy donors and cancer patients. The table came from immunoSEQ multiplex PCR; TCRdb's copy has only in-frame clones and leaves some out. The table includes around 130,000 clones, 70% to 90% detected once. Sample: blood. The receptors shown here come from a man aged 50 to 60 in good health.

The chain is built from TRBV28 and TRBJ1-2; D possibly corresponds to TRBD1 (5 bases). V was pared by 4 bases and J by 4 bases, with 13 bases between. This CDR3 contains 14 residues. The germline V gene has CDR1 MDHEN and CDR2 SYDVKM. In nucleotides, the CDR3 is TGTGCCAGCAGTTCCTCGGGACGGGGCTATGGCTACACCTTC. As protein: CASSSSGRGYGYTF.

V and J are TRBV6-5 and TRBJ1-1; no clear D gene. Between the trimmed V and J ends, which lost 4 bases and 7 bases, there was a span of 7 bases. Germline V gives CDR1 MNHEY, CDR2 SVGAGI. CDR3 size: 11 residues. The CDR3 sequence: CASSSGREAFF. The CDR3 DNA reads as TGTGCCAGCAGTTCCGGCCGTGAAGCTTTCTTT.

The gene calls are TRBV5-5 and TRBJ1-2, with 7 bases identical to TRBD1. The CDR3 spans 12 residues. The trim removed 1 base at V and 8 bases at J, leaving 2 bases unmatched. Germline V gene sequence: CDR1 SGHKS, CDR2 YYEKEE (reference sequence). CDR3 nucleotide sequence: TGTGCCAGCAGCTTGACAGGGGAAGGCTACACCTTC. Translating gives CASSLTGEGYTF.

V and J are TRBV12-3 or TRBV12-4 and TRBJ1-2; 7 positions match TRBD1. The CDR3 loop spans 13 amino acids. V was clipped by 5 bases and J by 3 bases; unmatched bases: 3. In DNA form, the CDR3 reads TGTGCCAGCAGTCGACAGGGCGACTATGGCTACACCTTC. Its protein product is CASSRQGDYGYTF.

V is TRBV11-3 and J is TRBJ2-2; D is possibly TRBD1 (6 bases). Between the trimmed V and J ends, which lost 2 bases and 1 base, there was a span of 8 bases. The CDR3 sequence is 15 residues long. Looked up from germline, CDR1 is SGHNT and CDR2 is YENEEA. CDR3: CASSLLQGNTGELFF. The CDR3 region has the DNA TGTGCCAGCAGCTTACTACAGGGGAACACCGGGGAGCTGTTTTTT.

This clone was picked up a small number of times. The chain recombines TRBV3-1 (or the pseudogene TRBV3-2) with TRBJ2-3; D possibly matches TRBD1 or TRBD2 (5 bases each). From germline, CDR1 is LGHDT and CDR2 YNNKEL (reference sequence). V was trimmed by 0 bases and J by 6 bases, leaving 16 bases between them. The CDR3 sequence is 16 residues long. The CDR3 nucleotides are TGTGCCAGCAGCCAAGATACGGGACCCCTCCACGATACGCAGTATTTT. As protein: CASSQDTGPLHDTQYF.

This clone was recorded a few times. V usage is TRBV3-1 (or the pseudogene TRBV3-2) and J usage is TRBJ1-2; 8 bases match TRBD1. The germline V gene encodes CDR1 LGHDT and CDR2 YNNKEL (reference sequence). CDR3 size: 13 residues. V shed 6 bases and J 8 bases; nucleotides not matched to a gene: 8. In DNA, the CDR3 is TGTGCCAGCAGTATTCAGGGGGCACGGGGCTACACCTTC. Its protein is CASSIQGARGYTF.

The chain has TRBV7-2 and TRBJ2-3; D remains ambiguous. CDR1 is SGHTA and CDR2 is FQGNSA in the germline V gene. The CDR3 is made up of 16 amino acids. Trimming pared 3 bases from V and 5 bases from J, leaving 18 bases between. The chain's CDR3 is CASSLYKRRSGDTQYF. CDR3 nucleotides: TGTGCCAGCAGCTTGTATAAGCGTCGGTCGGGAGATACGCAGTATTTT.

The chain is built from TRBV3-1 (or the pseudogene TRBV3-2) and TRBJ1-1; 10 bases line up with TRBD1. V shed 6 bases and J 4 bases; nucleotides not matched to a gene: 5. Germline-derived CDR1 and CDR2 are LGHDT and YNNKEL (reference sequence). This CDR3 has 14 amino acids. The CDR3 DNA follows: TGTGCCAGCAGACGGACAGGGGGAGGCACTGAAGCTTTCTTT. Protein sequence: CASRRTGGGTEAFF.

The chain links TRBV27 to TRBJ2-4; D is unclear. The CDR3 runs to 16 residues. Trimming took 6 bases from V and 0 from J, leaving 15 bases between them. Germline lookup yields CDR1 MNHEY and CDR2 SMNVEV (reference sequence). CDR3 residues: CASSPGPNIAKNIQYF. CDR3 sequence (DNA): TGTGCCAGCAGCCCGGGCCCCAACATAGCCAAAAACATTCAGTACTTC.

The genes are TRBV27 and TRBJ1-2, with D uncertain. The CDR3 extends over 13 amino acids. V lost 0 bases to trimming and J lost 5 bases, with 7 bases between them. From germline, CDR1 is MNHEY and CDR2 SMNVEV (reference sequence). The CDR3, as DNA: TGTGCCAGCAGTTTATCCTCGGGATATGGCTACACCTTC. As protein: CASSLSSGYGYTF.

The rearrangement uses TRBV2 and TRBJ2-2; a possible D gene is TRBD1 (5 bases). Deletions cut 2 bases from V and 1 base from J, with 5 bases between. This CDR3 region has 14 residues. Looked up from germline, CDR1 is SNHLY and CDR2 is FYNNEI. The CDR3: CASSEQGNTGELFF. The CDR3 DNA sequence: TGTGCCAGCAGTGAACAGGGGAACACCGGGGAGCTGTTTTTT.

The chain is built from TRBV2 and TRBJ1-1; D remains ambiguous. The ends were cut back, 4 bases at V and 2 bases at J, with 11 bases in the middle. The CDR3 spans 14 residues. Germline V gene data show CDR1 as SNHLY and CDR2 as FYNNEI. Written as DNA, the CDR3 is TGTGCCAGCAGTGCCCGGACGGGAAACACTGAAGCTTTCTTT. Its translation is CASSARTGNTEAFF.

This chain uses TRBV5-1 with TRBJ1-2, with TRBD1 matching over 12 bases. Germline trimming cut 3 bases from V and 7 bases from J; bases unmatched to any gene: 7. The CDR3 runs 15 residues. The V gene's germline CDR1 is SGHRS and CDR2 YFSETQ. For the CDR3, the DNA is TGCGCCAGCAGCTCCCCGGGACAGGGGGCGCGTGGCTACACCTTC. Its protein product is CASSSPGQGARGYTF.

The chain uses TRBV29-1 and TRBJ1-2; no clear D gene. Trimming pared 0 bases from V and 5 bases from J, leaving 13 bases between. The germline CDR1 and CDR2 sequences are SQVTM and ANQGSEA. This CDR3 has 14 amino acids. CDR3 amino acids: CSVEDGVEEYGYTF. The CDR3, as DNA: TGCAGCGTTGAAGATGGGGTAGAAGAGTATGGCTACACCTTC.

V and J are TRBV4-1 and TRBJ1-2; D is ambiguous. Trimming took off 4 bases at V and 8 bases at J, with 11 bases between the two ends. This CDR3 is built from 12 residues. The V gene's germline CDR1 is MGHRA and CDR2 YSYEKL. The CDR3 DNA sequence: TGCGCCAGCAGCCTAGGTCGGGGAGGCTACACCTTC. It translates to CASSLGRGGYTF.

J is TRBJ2-1 and V is TRBV6-4, with 8 nucleotides matching TRBD1. This CDR3 region has 16 residues. The V gene's germline CDR1 is MRHNA and CDR2 SNTAGT. V shed 3 bases, J shed 2 bases, and the junction held 6 bases outside the gene matches. Here the CDR3 DNA reads TGTGCCAGCAGTGAAGCTCCAGGGGGCGCCTACAATGAGCAGTTCTTC. Translated, it gives CASSEAPGGAYNEQFF.

The chain is built from TRBV6-6 and TRBJ1-1; unclear D gene. Germline values: CDR1 MNHNY, CDR2 SVGAGI (reference sequence). The V gene lost 6 bases and the J gene lost 5 bases, with 7 bases spanning the gap. The CDR3 runs to 11 residues. The CDR3 region has the DNA TGTGCCAGCAGGATAGGGACTGAAGCTTTCTTT. Protein sequence: CASRIGTEAFF.

CDR3 protein: CASSINGGSNEQFF. DNA for the CDR3: TGTGCCAGTAGTATCAACGGGGGCTCTAATGAGCAGTTCTTC. V usage is TRBV19 and J usage is TRBJ2-1; either TRBD1 or TRBD2 may fit D (6 bases each). CDR1 LNHDA and CDR2 SQIVND come from the germline V gene (reference sequence). The CDR3 contains 14 residues. V lost 3 bases and J 7 bases, leaving 13 bases between the germline ends.

The V and J genes are TRBV9 and TRBJ2-7; D call uncertain. CDR1 is SGDLS and CDR2 is YYNGEE in the germline V gene. V shed 0 bases and J shed 3 bases, with 16 bases lying between them. The CDR3 length is 16 residues. CDR3 nucleotide sequence: TGTGCCAGCAGCGTAGACCCGCGGCAGGCCTACTACGAGCAGTACTTC. This translates into CASSVDPRQAYYEQYF.

The CDR3 here is CASSSPARGGSNTGELFF. As DNA, the CDR3 is TGTGCCAGCAGCTCCCCTGCGCGGGGGGGTTCAAACACCGGGGAGCTGTTTTTT. The chain couples TRBV7-6 to TRBJ2-2, with 9 bases fitting TRBD2. The CDR3 sequence is 18 residues long. V lost 4 bases and J lost 2; bases outside the gene matches: 11. Germline lookup yields CDR1 SGHVS and CDR2 FNYEAQ.